The 26 T cell receptor beta chains below come from one sample, sequenced in a study of T cell responses to AZD1222 COVID-19 vaccine (dated by TCRdb to about 2021). In the paper's terms, the time point label means: baseline before first vaccination. Libraries were made using the immunoSEQ multiplex PCR assay. The table was pulled from immuneACCESS by TCRdb, which kept in-frame rearrangements only. Such tables lose some clones; where checked, under half of the loss comes from unresolved V genes, and the rest has no known cause. The sample contains about 130,000 clones, around 90% of them found a single time. The ten largest clones represent 6.3% of the sample. The specimen was peripheral blood, collected on day 0 of AZD1222 vaccination. The receptors were sampled from an adult in good health.

The rearrangement uses TRBV10-3 and TRBJ1-1; D is ambiguous. Trimming shortened V by 5 bases and J by 3 bases, and 13 bases separated the two germline ends. This CDR3 spans 14 amino acids. Germline lookup yields CDR1 ENHRY and CDR2 SYGVKD. CDR3 sequence: CAISSKAGDTEAFF. CDR3 in DNA: TGTGCCATCAGTTCCAAGGCCGGGGACACTGAAGCTTTCTTT.

This clone was picked up a small number of times. This chain links TRBV7-6 with TRBJ2-1, with D perhaps matching TRBD2 (5 bases). Trimming took off 1 base at V and 4 bases at J, with 17 bases between the two ends. Germline V gene lookup returns CDR1 SGHVS and CDR2 FNYEAQ. The CDR3 sequence is 17 residues long. In nucleotides, the CDR3 is TGTGCCAGCAGCTTAGGTCAAGGGCCTGGAGGTTACAATGAGCAGTTCTTC. This sequence encodes CASSLGQGPGGYNEQFF.

The count of this clone is one. This chain connects TRBV13 to TRBJ1-1; D is unresolved. CDR1 is PRHDT, CDR2 FYEKMQ, per germline (reference sequence). Trimming took 2 bases from V and 1 from J, leaving 11 bases between them. The CDR3 sequence is 15 residues long. CDR3 loop: CASSLLVGANTEAFF. The CDR3 nucleotides are TGTGCCAGCAGCTTACTTGTGGGCGCGAACACTGAAGCTTTCTTT.

V usage is TRBV5-1 and J usage is TRBJ1-1; no reliable D call. V gave up 1 base and J gave up 3 bases, with 10 bases separating them. Germline lookup yields CDR1 SGHRS and CDR2 YFSETQ. The CDR3 is 14 amino acids. The CDR3 DNA reads TGCGCCAGCAGCTTGTATCTCCAACACACTGAAGCTTTCTTT. As protein: CASSLYLQHTEAFF.

In regard to this clone: One end of the junction is discordant with germline, which a read error may explain. The chain recombines TRBV15 with TRBJ1-1, with unresolved D. Germline CDR1 and CDR2: LNHNV and YYDKDF (reference sequence). The CDR3 has 12 amino acids. CDR3 loop: CATSRGREMSHF. The CDR3 nucleotides are TGTGCCACCAGCAGAGGTCGGGAGATGTCCCACTTT.

The count of this clone is one. The CDR3 is CAWSPSSLPGHYGYTF. In DNA, the CDR3 is TGTGCCTGGAGTCCCAGTTCCCTGCCGGGACACTATGGCTACACCTTC. The chain uses TRBV30 and TRBJ1-2, with D possibly being TRBD1 (5 bases). The V gene lost 2 bases and the J gene lost 3 bases, with 19 bases spanning the gap. This CDR3 is built from 16 residues. The germline V gene encodes CDR1 GTSNPN and CDR2 SVGIG (reference sequence).

The chain employs TRBV5-1 and TRBJ1-1; D unresolved. Looked up from germline, CDR1 is SGHRS and CDR2 is YFSETQ. CDR3 length: 17 residues. With 0 bases removed from V and 3 bases from J, the gap between germline ends came to 18 bases. As DNA, the CDR3 is TGCGCCAGCAGCTTGGCCTACAAGGGCGTTGAGTACACTGAAGCTTTCTTT. Translating it yields CASSLAYKGVEYTEAFF.

The rearrangement links TRBV7-8 to TRBJ1-2, with 7 bases aligning to TRBD1. Trimming removed 1 base from V and 6 bases from J; junction bases left unmatched: 17. Germline CDR1 and CDR2: SGHVS and FQNEAQ. The CDR3 totals 18 residues. The CDR3 is CASSLDRAGGLTRDGYTF. The CDR3 DNA follows: TGTGCCAGCAGCTTAGATAGGGCAGGGGGTTTGACTAGGGATGGCTACACCTTC.

The rearrangement uses TRBV18 and TRBJ1-1; D gene uncertain. Germline assignment: CDR1 KGHSH and CDR2 LQKENI. V lost 6 bases to trimming and J lost 1 base, with 9 bases between them. The CDR3 sequence is 13 residues long. DNA for the CDR3: TGTGCCAGCTCGACCGAGCAGAACACTGAAGCTTTCTTT. Its translation is CASSTEQNTEAFF.

This rearrangement joins TRBV5-4 to TRBJ1-6; D unclear. This CDR3 spans 13 amino acids. V gave up 0 bases and J gave up 7 bases, with 5 bases separating them. Per germline, CDR1 SGHNT and CDR2 YYREEE (reference sequence). The CDR3 loop reads CASSLAGNSPLHF. The DNA of the CDR3 is TGTGCCAGCAGCTTGGCCGGAAATTCACCCCTCCACTTT.

The sample holds a few counts of this clone. The chain combines TRBV3-1 (or the pseudogene TRBV3-2) with TRBJ2-3; D is uncertain. The CDR3 is 13 residues long. Germline CDR1 reads LGHDT; CDR2 reads YNNKEL (reference sequence). The V end lost 1 base, the J end lost 3 bases, and 5 bases lay between the germline ends. Here the CDR3 reads CASSQVLTDTQYF. The CDR3 nucleotides read TGTGCCAGCAGCCAAGTGTTGACAGATACGCAGTATTTT.

The chain joins TRBV12-5 to TRBJ1-1, with D uncertain. The CDR3 contains 12 residues. The germline V gene has CDR1 LGHNT and CDR2 FRNRAP. Between the trimmed V and J ends, which lost 6 bases and 7 bases, there was a span of 12 bases. The CDR3 region is CASGLNTHEAFF. In DNA form, the CDR3 reads TGTGCTAGTGGACTTAATACCCATGAAGCTTTCTTT.

The chain employs TRBV6-1 and TRBJ1-1; D not certain. V lost 7 bases and J lost 1, with 10 bases in between. CDR3 length: 13 amino acids. Germline CDR1 MNHNS, CDR2 SASEGT. The CDR3: CASNLRGNTEAFF. As DNA, the CDR3 is TGTGCCAGCAATTTACGTGGGAACACTGAAGCTTTCTTT.

The V and J genes are TRBV30 and TRBJ2-1; a possible D gene is TRBD1 (6 bases). With 4 bases removed from V and 7 bases from J, the gap between germline ends came to 14 bases. Germline loops: CDR1 GTSNPN, CDR2 SVGIG (reference sequence). The CDR3 sequence is 13 residues long. In DNA form, the CDR3 reads TGTGCCTGGACCACTGGGACACCTAATGAGCAGTTCTTC. Amino acids: CAWTTGTPNEQFF.

The CDR3 DNA reads as TGTGCCAGCAGCCCGGACAGCGAAGAGACCCAGTACTTC. Translation: CASSPDSEETQYF. V gene TRBV7-3 combines with J gene TRBJ2-5; D possibly corresponds to TRBD1 (6 bases). Trimming cost V 5 bases and J 3 bases, with 10 bases left between them. In germline, CDR1 is SGHTA, CDR2 FQGTGA. The CDR3 is made up of 13 amino acids.

The chain uses TRBV7-3 and TRBJ1-1; 7 bases map to TRBD1. V lost 5 bases, J lost 7 bases, and 7 bases stayed unmatched. Germline V gene lookup returns CDR1 SGHTA and CDR2 FQGTGA. The CDR3 runs 13 residues. CDR3 in amino acids: CASSPGTEYEAFF. DNA for the CDR3: TGTGCCAGCAGCCCTGGGACAGAATATGAAGCTTTCTTT.

Notes on this clone: This same CDR3 is encoded by further DNA sequences in the sample. This sequence joins TRBV7-3 and TRBJ2-3; D is possibly TRBD2 (6 bases). The germline V gene has CDR1 SGHTA and CDR2 FQGTGA. V lost 0 bases to trimming and J lost 6 bases, with 10 bases between them. This CDR3 spans 14 amino acids. The CDR3 spells CASSLTGTSDTQYF. Written as DNA, the CDR3 is TGTGCCAGCAGCTTAACCGGGACTTCGGATACGCAGTATTTT. Using reference TRBV7-3 and TRBJ2-3 for the parts outside the CDR3, the full variable domain is GAGVSQTPSNKVTEKGKYVELRCDPISGHTALYWYRQSLGQGPEFLIYFQGTGAADDSGLPNDRFFAVRPEGSVSTLKIQRTERGDSAVYLCASSLTGTSDTQYFGPGTRLTVL.

V and J are TRBV9 and TRBJ1-3; the match to TRBD1 covers 8 bases. Germline CDR1 SGDLS, CDR2 YYNGEE. After removal of 0 bases from V and 0 bases from J, the junction contained 11 bases not matched to a gene. The CDR3 is 19 amino acids. The CDR3 DNA reads as TGTGCCAGCAGCGTAGCCGCGGGACAGGCTCGCTACTCTGGAAACACCATATATTTT. Amino acids: CASSVAAGQARYSGNTIYF.

V usage is TRBV5-1 and J usage is TRBJ2-1; no definite D call. V was cut by 0 bases and J by 7 bases, with 14 bases left in between. The CDR3 contains 15 residues. Germline-derived CDR1 and CDR2 are SGHRS and YFSETQ. The CDR3 loop reads CASSLAGQELNEQFF. CDR3 nucleotides: TGCGCCAGCAGCTTGGCCGGGCAGGAACTAAATGAGCAGTTCTTC. Full variable domain (missing parts from reference TRBV5-1 and TRBJ2-1): KAGVTQTPRYLIKTRGQQVTLSCSPISGHRSVSWYQQTPGQGLQFLFEYFSETQRNKGNFPGRFSGRQFSNSRSEMNVSTLELGDSALYLCASSLAGQELNEQFFGPGTRLTVL.

This chain uses TRBV21-1 with TRBJ2-3. TRBV21-1 is an annotated pseudogene. This CDR3 is built from 16 residues. The CDR3 bases are TGTGCCAGCAGCAATTCCTCGGGCCCCGCCCGAGATACGCAGTATTTT. Its translation: CASSNSSGPARDTQYF.

CDR3 loop: CASRPSLAGKNIQYF. CDR3 coding DNA: TGTGCCAGCAGGCCGTCTCTAGCGGGCAAAAACATTCAGTACTTC. This chain joins TRBV6-5 and TRBJ2-4, with 8 bases identical to TRBD2. The germline gives CDR1 MNHEY, CDR2 SVGAGI. Trimming removed 6 bases from V and 3 bases from J; junction bases left unmatched: 7. The CDR3 runs to 15 residues.

The chain combines TRBV10-3 with TRBJ1-2, with D hard to call. Trimming took off 8 bases at V and 8 bases at J, with 18 bases between the two ends. There are 13 residues in the CDR3. Germline V CDR1 and CDR2: ENHRY, SYGVKD. CDR3 sequence (DNA): TGTGCCATCGCTTTAAGTCGGGGTAACGGCTACACCTTC. It yields the protein CAIALSRGNGYTF.

This clone was seen only once. This chain links TRBV4-3 with TRBJ1-1; unclear D gene. Germline CDR1 reads LGHNA; CDR2 reads YSLEER. This CDR3 is built from 16 residues. V lost 0 bases and J lost 0, with 11 bases in between. For the CDR3, the DNA is TGCGCCAGCAGCCAAGAGAGGGAGTTCATGAACACTGAAGCTTTCTTT. Its protein product is CASSQEREFMNTEAFF.

The J gene is TRBJ2-3, the V gene TRBV5-4; 15 bases align to TRBD2. Losses at the gene ends were 3 bases for V and 3 bases for J; bases not matched to a gene: 11. This CDR3 has 19 amino acids. The germline CDR1 and CDR2 sequences are SGHNT and YYREEE (reference sequence). The CDR3 coding sequence is TGTGCCAGCAGCTCACCAGGACTAGCGGGGGGGCCTAGTACAGATACGCAGTATTTT. Translated: CASSSPGLAGGPSTDTQYF.

The chain is built from TRBV10-3 and TRBJ1-2, with D possibly being TRBD1 (5 bases). The CDR3 is made up of 12 amino acids. Germline assignment: CDR1 ENHRY and CDR2 SYGVKD. Trimming shortened V by 9 bases and J by 0 bases, and 8 bases separated the two germline ends. CDR3 in DNA: TGTGCCATACAGACAGCTAACTATGGCTACACCTTC. Translated: CAIQTANYGYTF.

V and J are TRBV6-5 and TRBJ1-2, with 8 bases matching TRBD1. Germline assignment: CDR1 MNHEY and CDR2 SVGAGI. CDR3 length: 14 residues. J was trimmed by 8 bases and V by 5 bases; bases with no gene match: 10. Here the CDR3 reads CASSKGQASGGYTF. The CDR3 coding sequence is TGTGCCAGCAGTAAGGGACAGGCGTCTGGGGGCTACACCTTC.